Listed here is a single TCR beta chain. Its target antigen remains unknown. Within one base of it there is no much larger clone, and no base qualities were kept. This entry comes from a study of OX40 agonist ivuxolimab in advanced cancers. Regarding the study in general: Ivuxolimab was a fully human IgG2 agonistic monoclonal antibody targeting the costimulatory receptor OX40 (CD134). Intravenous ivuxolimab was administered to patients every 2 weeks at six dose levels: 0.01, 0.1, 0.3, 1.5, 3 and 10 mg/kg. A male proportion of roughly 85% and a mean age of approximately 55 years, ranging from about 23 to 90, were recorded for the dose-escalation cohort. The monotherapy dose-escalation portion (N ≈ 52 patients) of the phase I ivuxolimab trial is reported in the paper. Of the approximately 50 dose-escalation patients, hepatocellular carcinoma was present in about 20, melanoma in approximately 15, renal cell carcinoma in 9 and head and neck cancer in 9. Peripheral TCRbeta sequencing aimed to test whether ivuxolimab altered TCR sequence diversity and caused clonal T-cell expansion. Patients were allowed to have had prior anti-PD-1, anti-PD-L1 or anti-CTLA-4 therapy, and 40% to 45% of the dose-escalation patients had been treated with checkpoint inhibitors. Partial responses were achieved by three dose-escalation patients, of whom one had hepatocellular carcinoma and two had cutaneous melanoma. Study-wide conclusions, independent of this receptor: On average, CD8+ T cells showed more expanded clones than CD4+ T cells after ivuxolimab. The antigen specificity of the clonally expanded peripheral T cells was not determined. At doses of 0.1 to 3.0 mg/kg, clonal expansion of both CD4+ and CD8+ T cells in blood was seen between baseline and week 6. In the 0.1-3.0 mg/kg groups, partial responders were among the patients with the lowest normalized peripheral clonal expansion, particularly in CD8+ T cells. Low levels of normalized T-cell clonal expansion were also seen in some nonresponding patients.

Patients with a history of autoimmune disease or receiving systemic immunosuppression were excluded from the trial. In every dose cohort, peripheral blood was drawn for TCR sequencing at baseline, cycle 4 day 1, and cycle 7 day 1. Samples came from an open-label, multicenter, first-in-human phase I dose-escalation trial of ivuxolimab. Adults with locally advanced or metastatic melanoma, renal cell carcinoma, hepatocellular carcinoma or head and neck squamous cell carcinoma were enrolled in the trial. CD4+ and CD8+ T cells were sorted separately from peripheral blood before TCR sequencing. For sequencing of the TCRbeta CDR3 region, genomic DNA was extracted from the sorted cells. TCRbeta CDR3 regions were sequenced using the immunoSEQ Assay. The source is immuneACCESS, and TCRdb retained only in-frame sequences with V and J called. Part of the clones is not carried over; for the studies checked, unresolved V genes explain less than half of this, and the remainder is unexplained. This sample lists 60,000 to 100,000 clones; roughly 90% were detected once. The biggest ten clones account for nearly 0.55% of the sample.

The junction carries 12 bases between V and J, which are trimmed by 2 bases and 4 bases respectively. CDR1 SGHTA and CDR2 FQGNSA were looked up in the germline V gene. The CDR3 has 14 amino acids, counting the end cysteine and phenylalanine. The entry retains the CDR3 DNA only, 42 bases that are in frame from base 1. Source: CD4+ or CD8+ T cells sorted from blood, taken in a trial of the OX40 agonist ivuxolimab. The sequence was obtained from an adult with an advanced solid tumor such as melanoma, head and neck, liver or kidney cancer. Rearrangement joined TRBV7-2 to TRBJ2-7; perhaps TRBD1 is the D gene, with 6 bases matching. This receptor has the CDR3 CASSLNAGAYEQYF. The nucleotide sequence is TGTGCCAGCAGCTTAAATGCAGGGGCGTACGAGCAGTACTTC.